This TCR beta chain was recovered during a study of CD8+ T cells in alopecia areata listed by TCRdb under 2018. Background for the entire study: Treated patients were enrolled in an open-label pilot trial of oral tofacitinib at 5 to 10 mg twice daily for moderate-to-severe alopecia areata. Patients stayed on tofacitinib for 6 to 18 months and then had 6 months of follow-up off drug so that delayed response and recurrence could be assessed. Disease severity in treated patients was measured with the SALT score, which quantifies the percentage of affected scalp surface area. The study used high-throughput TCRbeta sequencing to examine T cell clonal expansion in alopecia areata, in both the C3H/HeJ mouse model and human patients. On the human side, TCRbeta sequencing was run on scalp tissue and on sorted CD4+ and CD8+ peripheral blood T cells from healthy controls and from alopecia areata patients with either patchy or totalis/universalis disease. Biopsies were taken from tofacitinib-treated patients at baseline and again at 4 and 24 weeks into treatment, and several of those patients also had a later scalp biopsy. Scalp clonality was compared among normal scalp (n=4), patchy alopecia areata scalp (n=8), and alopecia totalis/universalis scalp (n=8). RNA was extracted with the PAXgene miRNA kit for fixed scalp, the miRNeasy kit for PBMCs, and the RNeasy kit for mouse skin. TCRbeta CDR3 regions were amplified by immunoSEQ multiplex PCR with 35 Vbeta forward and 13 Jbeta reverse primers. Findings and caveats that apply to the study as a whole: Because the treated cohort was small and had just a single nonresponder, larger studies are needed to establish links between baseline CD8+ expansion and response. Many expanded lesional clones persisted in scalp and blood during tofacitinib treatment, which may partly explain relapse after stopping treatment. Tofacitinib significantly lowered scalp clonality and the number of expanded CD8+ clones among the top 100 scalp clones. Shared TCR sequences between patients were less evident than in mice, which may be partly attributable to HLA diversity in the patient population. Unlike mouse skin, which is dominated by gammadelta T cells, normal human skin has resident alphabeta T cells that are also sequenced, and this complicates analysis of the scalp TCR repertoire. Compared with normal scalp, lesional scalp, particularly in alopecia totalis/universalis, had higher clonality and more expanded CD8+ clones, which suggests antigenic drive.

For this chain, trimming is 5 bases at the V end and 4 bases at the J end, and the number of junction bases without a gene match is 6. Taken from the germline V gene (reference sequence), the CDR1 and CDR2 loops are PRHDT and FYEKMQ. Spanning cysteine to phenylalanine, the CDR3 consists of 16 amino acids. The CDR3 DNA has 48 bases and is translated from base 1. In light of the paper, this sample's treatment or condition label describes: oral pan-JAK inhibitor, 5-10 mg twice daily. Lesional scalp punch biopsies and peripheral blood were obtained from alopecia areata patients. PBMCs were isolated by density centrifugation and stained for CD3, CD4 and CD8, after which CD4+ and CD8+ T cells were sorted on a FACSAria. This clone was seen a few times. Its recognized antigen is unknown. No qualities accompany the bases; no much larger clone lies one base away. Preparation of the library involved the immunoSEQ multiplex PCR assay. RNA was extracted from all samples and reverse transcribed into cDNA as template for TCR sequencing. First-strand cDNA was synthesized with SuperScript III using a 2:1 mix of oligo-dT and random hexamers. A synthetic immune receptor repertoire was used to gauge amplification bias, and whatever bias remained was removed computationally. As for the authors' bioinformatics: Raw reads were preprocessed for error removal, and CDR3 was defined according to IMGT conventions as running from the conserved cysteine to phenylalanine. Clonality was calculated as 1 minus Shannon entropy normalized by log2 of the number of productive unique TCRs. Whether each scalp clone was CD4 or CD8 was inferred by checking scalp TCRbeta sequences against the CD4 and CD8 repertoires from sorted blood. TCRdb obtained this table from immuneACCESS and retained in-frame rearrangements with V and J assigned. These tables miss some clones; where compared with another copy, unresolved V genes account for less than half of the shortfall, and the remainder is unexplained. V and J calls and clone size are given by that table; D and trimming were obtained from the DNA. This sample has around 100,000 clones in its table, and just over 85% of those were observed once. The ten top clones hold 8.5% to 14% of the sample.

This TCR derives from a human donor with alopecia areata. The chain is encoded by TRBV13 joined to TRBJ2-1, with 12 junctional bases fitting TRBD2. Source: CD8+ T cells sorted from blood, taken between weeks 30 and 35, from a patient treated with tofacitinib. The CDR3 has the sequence CASSARLAGAYNEQFF. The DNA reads TGTGCCAGCAGCGCCAGACTAGCGGGGGCATACAATGAGCAGTTCTTC.